These 24 T cell receptor beta chains originate from one sample sequenced in a study of T cells in Graves' hyperthyroidism and ophthalmopathy. Researchers took RNA transcripts and amplified the TCR beta CDR3 regions from them. The HTBI set primed first-round TCR CDR3 RT-PCR. TCRdb processed the multiplex PCR reads anew with MiXCR; each CDR3 protein has one entry. This table has roughly 550,000 distinct CDR3 sequences, about 16% appearing once. Material for sequencing was blood. The source is a woman between 25 and 40 years old with Graves' ophthalmopathy.

This clonotype appeared a few times. The gene calls are TRBV4-3 and TRBJ2-7, with 9 positions matching TRBD1. The J segment lost 4 bases and the V segment lost 7 bases, leaving 20 bases of the junction unmatched. The germline gives CDR1 LGHNA, CDR2 YSLEER. The CDR3 is 18 amino acids. The CDR3 here is CASKEAGQGSGISYEQYF. The CDR3 region has the DNA TGCGCCAGCAAGGAGGCGGGACAGGGCAGCGGGATTAGTTACGAGCAGTACTTC.

This clonotype occurred many times. The rearrangement uses TRBV5-1 and TRBJ1-1; TRBD1 might be the D (6 bases). Germline values: CDR1 SGHRS, CDR2 YFSETQ. The CDR3 loop spans 14 amino acids. Trimming shortened V by 0 bases and J by 6 bases, and 12 bases separated the two germline ends. The DNA for the CDR3 is TGCGCCAGCAGCTTGGACAGGGAAGGGGCTGAAGCTTTCTTT. Residues: CASSLDREGAEAFF. Using reference TRBV5-1 and TRBJ1-1 for the parts outside the CDR3, the full variable domain is KAGVTQTPRYLIKTRGQQVTLSCSPISGHRSVSWYQQTPGQGLQFLFEYFSETQRNKGNFPGRFSGRQFSNSRSEMNVSTLELGDSALYLCASSLDREGAEAFFGQGTRLTVV.

This clonotype came up many times. The chain joins TRBV9 to TRBJ1-4, with 7 nucleotides matching TRBD1. The CDR3 is made up of 14 amino acids. V dropped 3 bases and J dropped 8; count of bases not matched to a gene: 7. Germline V CDR1 and CDR2: SGDLS, YYNGEE. The CDR3 reads CASSDPRGKEKLFF. The CDR3 DNA follows: TGTGCCAGCAGCGATCCCAGGGGGAAGGAAAAACTGTTTTTT. Full variable domain (outside the CDR3, taken from reference TRBV9 and TRBJ1-4): DSGVTQTPKHLITATGQRVTLRCSPRSGDLSVYWYQQSLDQGLQFLIQYYNGEERAKGNILERFSAQQFPDLHSELNLSSLELGDSALYFCASSDPRGKEKLFFGSGTQLSVL.

The chain links TRBV4-3 to TRBJ2-2; tentatively, D is TRBD1 (6 bases). Germline lookup yields CDR1 LGHNA and CDR2 YSLEER. The CDR3 has 17 residues. V shed 0 bases and J shed 6 bases, with 17 bases lying between them. CDR3 loop: CASSQDERGTVAGELFF. The CDR3 nucleotides read TGCGCCAGCAGCCAAGATGAGAGGGGGACGGTTGCCGGGGAGCTGTTTTTT.

This clonotype was seen a single time. Possible read error: a much larger clone is one base away. The rearrangement uses TRBV7-9 and TRBJ2-7; perhaps TRBD2 as D (5 bases). The DNA end lines up better with TRBJ2-1; the J call may be wrong. Germline lookup yields CDR1 SEHNR and CDR2 FQNEAQ (reference sequence). The CDR3 totals 14 residues. CDR3 bases: TGTGCCAGCAGCCCGTCTAGCTACGCCTACGAGCAGTTCTTC. Protein: CASSPSSYAYEQFF.

The V gene is TRBV19, the J gene TRBJ2-7, with 8 nucleotides matching TRBD2. This CDR3 is 15 amino acids long. CDR1 LNHDA and CDR2 SQIVND come from the germline V gene (reference sequence). With V trimmed by 6 bases and J by 4 bases, 11 bases remained unmatched. Here the CDR3 reads CASSPRASGRYEQYF. CDR3 sequence (DNA): TGTGCCAGTAGCCCAAGGGCTAGCGGGCGGTACGAGCAGTACTTC.

The rearrangement links TRBV13 to TRBJ2-3; D possibly matches TRBD1 or TRBD2 (5 bases each). This CDR3 has 14 amino acids. The V end was cut by 5 bases, the J end by 4 bases, with 13 bases between. CDR1 and CDR2 from the germline V gene are PRHDT and FYEKMQ (reference sequence). CDR3 residues: CASSLPRGPDTQYF. In nucleotides, the CDR3 is TGTGCCAGCAGCCTCCCCCGGGGACCAGATACGCAGTATTTT. The whole variable domain, remainder taken from reference TRBV13 and TRBJ2-3, is AAGVIQSPRHLIKEKRETATLKCYPIPRHDTVYWYQQGPGQDPQFLISFYEKMQSDKGSIPDRFSAQQFSDYHSELNMSSLELGDSALYFCASSLPRGPDTQYFGPGTRLTVL.

This clonotype occurred many times. V is TRBV12-3 or TRBV12-4 and J is TRBJ1-3; unclear D gene. The CDR3 has 15 amino acids. V was shortened by 5 bases and J by 0 bases, with 11 bases between the two germline ends. The CDR3 here is CASSPRLLSGNTIYF. In nucleotides, the CDR3 is TGTGCCAGCAGTCCCAGACTCCTCTCTGGAAACACCATATATTTT.

The sample holds a few counts of this clonotype. The chain is built from TRBV12-3 or TRBV12-4 and TRBJ2-5; D is unclear. V was trimmed by 5 bases and J by 3 bases, leaving 10 bases between them. This CDR3 contains 13 residues. CDR3 DNA: TGTGCCAGCAGTCCCTACACAAAAGAGACCCAGTACTTC. Its protein product is CASSPYTKETQYF.

This clonotype came up many times. This rearrangement joins TRBV28 to TRBJ2-7, with D possibly being TRBD2 (6 bases). Trimming took 8 bases from V and 1 from J, leaving 15 bases between them. The CDR3 runs 14 residues. Per the germline V gene, CDR1 is MDHEN and CDR2 is SYDVKM. CDR3 in amino acids: CASGGSTDSYEQYF. The CDR3 region has the DNA TGTGCCAGCGGGGGGTCTACTGATTCCTACGAGCAGTACTTC. Filled out from reference TRBV28 and TRBJ2-7, the complete variable domain reads DVKVTQSSRYLVKRTGEKVFLECVQDMDHENMFWYRQDPGLGLRLIYFSYDVKMKEKGDIPEGYSVSREKKERFSLILESASTNQTSMYLCASGGSTDSYEQYFGPGTRLTVT.

V gene TRBV4-1 combines with J gene TRBJ1-5; 11 positions match TRBD1. The CDR3 runs to 19 residues. CDR1 is MGHRA, CDR2 YSYEKL, per germline. With 4 bases clipped from V and 0 bases from J, the junction kept 11 bases outside the gene matches. CDR3 sequence reads: CASSPQADRGLNSNQPQHF. The CDR3 DNA is TGCGCCAGCAGCCCTCAGGCGGACAGGGGGCTCAATAGCAATCAGCCCCAGCATTTT.

Remarks on this clonotype: A read error is possible here, since a much larger clone lies one base away. This chain connects TRBV28 to TRBJ2-7; no reliable D call. CDR1 and CDR2 from the germline V gene are MDHEN and SYDVKM. The CDR3 loop spans 12 amino acids. CDR3 region: CACSPAINEQYF. DNA for the CDR3: TGTGCCTGCAGCCCCGCTATAAACGAGCAGTACTTC.

This clonotype came up many times. This chain joins TRBV7-2 and TRBJ2-1, with 7 bases lining up with TRBD2. Germline trimming cut 7 bases from V and 7 bases from J; bases unmatched to any gene: 10. The CDR3 spans 14 residues. CDR1 and CDR2 from the germline V gene are SGHTA and FQGNSA. CDR3 residues: CASKGRGRWNEQFF. CDR3 bases: TGTGCCAGCAAGGGGAGGGGAAGATGGAATGAGCAGTTCTTC.

This clonotype showed up many times. The chain couples TRBV5-1 to TRBJ2-1; TRBD2 aligns across 11 bases. Trimming at V came to 4 bases and at J to 6 bases, leaving 9 bases not matched to a gene. Germline V lookup: CDR1 SGHRS, CDR2 YFSETQ. The CDR3 has 16 residues. The CDR3 region has the DNA TGCGCCAGCAGCGGGGTACTAGCGGGAGATGTCAATGAGCAGTTCTTC. Encoded protein: CASSGVLAGDVNEQFF.

This clonotype has a count of ten or more. This chain joins TRBV28 and TRBJ2-5, with D perhaps TRBD1 (6 bases). Germline CDR1 and CDR2: MDHEN and SYDVKM. Trimming pared 8 bases from V and 2 bases from J, leaving 9 bases between. This CDR3 spans 12 amino acids. The CDR3 spells CASGGPQETQYF. CDR3 sequence (DNA): TGTGCCAGCGGGGGCCCGCAAGAGACCCAGTACTTC.

The rearrangement links TRBV3-1 to TRBJ1-3; tentatively, D is TRBD1 (5 bases). CDR3 size: 16 residues. Germline CDR1 LGHDT, CDR2 YNNKEL (reference sequence). V lost 4 bases to trimming and J lost 0 bases, with 13 bases between them. This CDR3 reads CASSPPGPISGNTIYF. For the CDR3, the DNA is TGTGCCAGCAGCCCGCCGGGACCGATCTCTGGAAACACCATATATTTT.

The genes are TRBV6-2 or TRBV6-3 and TRBJ1-1, with D uncertain. Germline CDR1 reads MNHEY; CDR2 reads SVGEGT. Trimming shortened V by 6 bases and J by 4 bases, and 12 bases separated the two germline ends. The CDR3 extends over 13 amino acids. CDR3 DNA: TGTGCCAGCAGCGCCTATCCTAGCACTGAAGCTTTCTTT. Encoded protein: CASSAYPSTEAFF.

The rearrangement uses TRBV20-1 and TRBJ1-1; D is unclear. CDR3 length equals 13 residues. Germline V gene sequence: CDR1 DFQATT, CDR2 SNEGSKA (reference sequence). V lost 6 bases and J 1 base, leaving 12 bases between the germline ends. CDR3 DNA: TGCAGTGCAAACCCCGAGGGGAACACTGAAGCTTTCTTT. Translation: CSANPEGNTEAFF.

This clonotype came up a few times. The J gene is TRBJ2-2, the V gene TRBV20-1; 10 bases are a match to TRBD2. The CDR3 totals 14 residues. CDR1 is DFQATT, CDR2 SNEGSKA, per germline (reference sequence). V lost 5 bases to trimming and J lost 3 bases; unmatched junction nucleotides: 3. The CDR3 nucleotides are TGCAGTGCTGGTCTAGCGGGGGACACCGGGGAGCTGTTTTTT. Translation: CSAGLAGDTGELFF.

The CDR3 DNA sequence: TGCGCCAGCAGCTTCAGAGCGGGAAGCTCCTACGAGCAGTACTTC. Its translation: CASSFRAGSSYEQYF. The chain employs TRBV5-1 and TRBJ2-7, with TRBD2 matching over 7 bases. The junction had 5 bases not matched to a gene; V was cut back by 2 bases and J by 0 bases. This CDR3 spans 15 amino acids. CDR1 is SGHRS and CDR2 is YFSETQ in the germline V gene.

V is TRBV7-3 and J is TRBJ2-7; 9 nucleotides align to TRBD1. This CDR3 is 16 amino acids long. With 4 bases clipped from V and 7 bases from J, the junction kept 14 bases outside the gene matches. Looked up from germline, CDR1 is SGHTA and CDR2 is FQGTGA. This CDR3 reads CASSSPGTGQSREQYF. As DNA, the CDR3 is TGTGCCAGCAGCTCACCAGGGACAGGGCAGTCTCGGGAGCAGTACTTC.

This chain joins TRBV2 and TRBJ1-2; tentatively, D is TRBD1 (5 bases). The CDR3 runs 13 residues. Trimming left V 8 bases short and J 4 bases short, with 14 bases between. The germline gives CDR1 SNHLY, CDR2 FYNNEI. The CDR3, as DNA: TGTGCCAGCGGGAGCGACAGAGTCTATGGCTACACCTTC. Translated, it gives CASGSDRVYGYTF.

Ten or more counts support this clonotype. The rearrangement links TRBV4-1 to TRBJ1-5; 9 bases map to TRBD1. Germline CDR1 reads MGHRA; CDR2 reads YSYEKL. The V gene end was trimmed by 4 bases and the J gene end by 8 bases; junction bases not matched to a gene: 6. The CDR3 has 14 residues. CDR3 nucleotides: TGCGCCAGCAGCCCCACAGGGGGCGCGAAGCCCCAGCATTTT. This translates into CASSPTGGAKPQHF.

This clonotype was seen at least ten times. The J gene is TRBJ2-1, the V gene TRBV11-3; 13 bases fit TRBD2. J was trimmed by 7 bases and V by 2 bases; bases with no gene match: 2. Germline V lookup: CDR1 SGHNT, CDR2 YENEEA. The CDR3 is made up of 15 amino acids. CDR3 protein: CASSLPGLAGNEQFF. The CDR3 DNA sequence: TGTGCCAGCAGCTTACCGGGACTAGCGGGAAATGAGCAGTTCTTC. Looking up the rest from reference TRBV11-3 and TRBJ2-1 gives the full variable domain: EAGVVQSPRYKIIEKKQPVAFWCNPISGHNTLYWYLQNLGQGPELLIRYENEEAVDDSQLPKDRFSAERLKGVDSTLKIQPAELGDSAVYLCASSLPGLAGNEQFFGPGTRLTVL.